The next 30 T cell receptor beta chains were all read from a single sample in a study of blood T cell repertoires in COVID-19. Repertoires were generated with immunoSEQ multiplex PCR, while TCRdb's copy carries only in-frame clones and drops some. Counted here are a few hundred thousand clones, around 83% occurring once; the ten biggest clones make up 5.5% to 7.5%. The sample comprised PBMCs or T cells enriched from blood (not recorded which). The source of these receptors is a woman aged 40 to 55 who had recovered from COVID-19.

The chain uses TRBV9 and TRBJ2-2; 9 positions match TRBD1. The CDR3 sequence is 14 residues long. In germline, CDR1 is SGDLS, CDR2 YYNGEE. Trimming at V came to 2 bases and at J to 4 bases, leaving 0 bases not matched to a gene. DNA of the CDR3: TGTGCCAGCAGCGTGACAGGGGGCACCGGGGAGCTGTTTTTT. Translation gives CASSVTGGTGELFF.

This clone appeared a single time. The chain employs TRBV19 and TRBJ2-2; possibly TRBD2 for D (6 bases). Germline V CDR1 and CDR2: LNHDA, SQIVND (reference sequence). V gave up 3 bases and J gave up 6 bases, with 11 bases separating them. The CDR3 sequence is 14 residues long. The CDR3 spells CASSIFGGPGELFF. CDR3 DNA: TGTGCCAGTAGTATCTTTGGAGGGCCCGGGGAGCTGTTTTTT.

This clone turned up a few times. The chain links TRBV11-2 to TRBJ2-5, with 10 bases matching TRBD2. This CDR3 contains 16 residues. J lost 6 bases, V lost 4 bases, and 11 bases had no gene match. Germline V lookup: CDR1 SGHAT, CDR2 FQNNGV. As DNA, the CDR3 is TGTGCCAGCAGCTCGCCCGGCGCTAGCGGGAGAAAGACCCAGTACTTC. This sequence encodes CASSSPGASGRKTQYF.

The chain has TRBV4-1 and TRBJ2-1; maybe TRBD2 (6 bases). This CDR3 comprises 13 residues. CDR1 and CDR2 from the germline V gene are MGHRA and YSYEKL. V was shortened by 0 bases and J by 12 bases, with 12 bases between the two germline ends. This CDR3 is CASSQDRLARQFF. The DNA of the CDR3 is TGCGCCAGCAGCCAAGATCGTCTAGCGAGGCAGTTCTTC.

This chain uses TRBV11-2 with TRBJ2-6; D might be TRBD1 (5 bases). The V gene's germline CDR1 is SGHAT and CDR2 FQNNGV. V shed 4 bases and J shed 4 bases, with 17 bases lying between them. The CDR3 is 17 amino acids. CDR3 amino acids: CASSWIAVGHGANVLTF. As DNA, the CDR3 is TGTGCCAGCAGCTGGATCGCAGTGGGGCACGGGGCCAACGTCCTGACTTTC. The whole variable domain, filled in from reference TRBV11-2 and TRBJ2-6, reads EAGVAQSPRYKIIEKRQSVAFWCNPISGHATLYWYQQILGQGPKLLIQFQNNGVVDDSQLPKDRFSAERLKGVDSTLKIQPAKLEDSAVYLCASSWIAVGHGANVLTFGAGSRLTVL.

This clone was observed a handful of times. This chain connects TRBV6-5 to TRBJ1-1; D is perhaps TRBD1 (5 bases). V lost 2 bases and J 9 bases, leaving 16 bases between the germline ends. Germline values: CDR1 MNHEY, CDR2 SVGAGI. This CDR3 contains 14 residues. This chain's CDR3 is CASSYRVQGDKAFF. For the CDR3, the DNA is TGTGCCAGCAGTTACAGGGTTCAGGGTGATAAAGCTTTCTTT.

The V gene is TRBV6-1, the J gene TRBJ1-1; D is perhaps TRBD1 (5 bases). Germline lookup yields CDR1 MNHNS and CDR2 SASEGT. The CDR3 has 16 residues. Trimming took 2 bases from V and 5 from J, leaving 18 bases between them. Here the CDR3 reads CASSESLIGVRTEAFF. CDR3 in DNA: TGTGCCAGCAGTGAAAGCCTCATAGGGGTCCGGACTGAAGCTTTCTTT.

This chain uses TRBV5-1 with TRBJ1-1; a weak D match, TRBD1 (5 bases). V was cut by 5 bases and J by 3 bases, with 14 bases left in between. This CDR3 has 14 residues. Germline CDR1 and CDR2: SGHRS and YFSETQ. The CDR3 nucleotides are TGCGCCAGCAGATCAGGGCGGTCGGACACTGAAGCTTTCTTT. Residues: CASRSGRSDTEAFF. Full variable domain (outside the CDR3, taken from reference TRBV5-1 and TRBJ1-1): KAGVTQTPRYLIKTRGQQVTLSCSPISGHRSVSWYQQTPGQGLQFLFEYFSETQRNKGNFPGRFSGRQFSNSRSEMNVSTLELGDSALYLCASRSGRSDTEAFFGQGTRLTVV.

The chain is built from TRBV12-3 or TRBV12-4 and TRBJ2-5, with 7 bases fitting TRBD1. V shed 7 bases, J shed 5 bases, and the junction held 7 bases outside the gene matches. There are 13 residues in the CDR3. CDR3 sequence (DNA): TGTGCCAGCACCAAGGGGGCATGGGAGACCCAGTACTTC. It codes for CASTKGAWETQYF.

This clone was seen a few times. The V and J genes are TRBV6-1 and TRBJ2-1; 9 nucleotides line up with TRBD2. The CDR3 covers 16 residues. V trimming: 1 base; J trimming: 3 bases; junction bases outside the gene matches: 4. Per germline, CDR1 MNHNS and CDR2 SASEGT. CDR3 residues: CASSEGASGIYNEQFF. CDR3 nucleotide sequence: TGTGCCAGCAGTGAAGGGGCTAGCGGGATCTACAATGAGCAGTTCTTC.

This clone was found once. The genes are TRBV7-2 and TRBJ2-5, with a tentative D call TRBD1 (6 bases). The CDR3 loop spans 16 amino acids. The germline CDR1 and CDR2 sequences are SGHTA and FQGNSA. Deletions cut 0 bases from V and 2 bases from J, with 13 bases between. CDR3 amino acids: CASSLAQGSRQETQYF. CDR3 bases: TGTGCCAGCAGCTTAGCACAGGGTAGTAGGCAAGAGACCCAGTACTTC.

The V and J genes are TRBV5-5 and TRBJ1-1; D remains unclear. The V gene's germline CDR1 is SGHKS and CDR2 YYEKEE (reference sequence). Trimming took off 0 bases at V and 6 bases at J, with 15 bases between the two ends. This CDR3 comprises 15 residues. CDR3 in DNA: TGTGCCAGCAGCTTGGGAGCCGGCCTCGGGGCTGAAGCTTTCTTT. It specifies CASSLGAGLGAEAFF.

V usage is TRBV5-1 and J usage is TRBJ2-3; weak D call: TRBD1 (6 bases). Trimming cost V 3 bases and J 7 bases, with 9 bases left between them. The CDR3 is made up of 12 amino acids. The germline CDR1 and CDR2 sequences are SGHRS and YFSETQ. This chain's CDR3 is CASSYRDNTQYF. Here the CDR3 DNA reads TGCGCCAGCAGCTACAGGGATAATACGCAGTATTTT.

The chain recombines TRBV23-1 with TRBJ1-1; 8 nucleotides line up with TRBD1. TRBV23-1 is placed among ORFs of uncertain function. The ends lost 2 bases at V and 3 bases at J; junction bases unmatched: 8. CDR3 length: 16 amino acids. The CDR3 protein is CASSQPTDRVDTEAFF. In nucleotides, the CDR3 is TGCGCCAGCAGTCAACCGACGGACAGGGTCGACACTGAAGCTTTCTTT.

The chain combines TRBV6-1 with TRBJ2-1, with 8 bases that match TRBD2. Trimming at V came to 3 bases and at J to 9 bases, leaving 10 bases not matched to a gene. Germline values: CDR1 MNHNS, CDR2 SASEGT. This CDR3 is built from 15 residues. CDR3 coding DNA: TGTGCCAGCAGTGAGGTGGCGGGAGGTTTTGGTGAGCAGTTCTTC. Protein sequence: CASSEVAGGFGEQFF.

The chain is built from TRBV7-7 and TRBJ2-2; TRBD2 is a possible D gene (7 bases). Trimming pared 5 bases from V and 5 bases from J, leaving 18 bases between. CDR1 and CDR2 (germline): SSHAT, FNYEAQ (reference sequence). This CDR3 spans 16 amino acids. The CDR3 nucleotides read TGTGCCAGCAGCCCAGGGGCGGGAGCGTGGACCGGGGAGCTGTTTTTT. It specifies CASSPGAGAWTGELFF.

This clone has only a few counts. The rearrangement links TRBV3-1 (or the pseudogene TRBV3-2) to TRBJ2-1; a weak D match, TRBD2 (5 bases). The germline CDR1 and CDR2 sequences are LGHDT and YNNKEL (reference sequence). V was pared by 5 bases and J by 5 bases, with 16 bases between. The CDR3 is 15 residues long. The chain's CDR3 is CASSEGPTADNEQFF. The CDR3 nucleotides read TGTGCCAGCAGCGAGGGCCCTACAGCGGACAATGAGCAGTTCTTC.

The chain links TRBV5-1 to TRBJ1-3, with 7 positions matching TRBD1. The J segment lost 0 bases and the V segment lost 0 bases, leaving 6 bases of the junction unmatched. Germline V gene lookup returns CDR1 SGHRS and CDR2 YFSETQ. The CDR3 spans 17 residues. The CDR3 DNA reads TGCGCCAGCAGCTTGGGGCCGACAGGGATCTCTGGAAACACCATATATTTT. It translates to CASSLGPTGISGNTIYF.

CDR3 sequence: CASSDRVAAQPQHF. For the CDR3, the DNA is TGTGCCAGCAGTGACAGGGTAGCGGCCCAGCCCCAGCATTTT. This chain links TRBV6-1 with TRBJ1-5; the D gene is possibly TRBD1 (5 bases). V shed 3 bases and J shed 7 bases, with 13 bases lying between them. The CDR3 runs 14 residues. Germline CDR1 reads MNHNS; CDR2 reads SASEGT.

J is TRBJ1-2 and V is TRBV28; weak D call: TRBD1 (5 bases). The V end lost 6 bases, the J end lost 4 bases, and 9 bases lay between the germline ends. In germline, CDR1 is MDHEN, CDR2 SYDVKM. CDR3 length equals 12 residues. CDR3 residues: CASSDSIYGYTF. DNA of the CDR3: TGTGCCAGCAGCGACAGCATCTATGGCTACACCTTC.

The V call is TRBV29-1, the J call TRBJ2-3; the D gene is possibly TRBD1 (6 bases). The CDR3 sequence is 13 residues long. Germline V CDR1 and CDR2: SQVTM, ANQGSEA. V lost 7 bases and J 0 bases, leaving 11 bases between the germline ends. The CDR3 DNA sequence: TGCAGCGCCCGGACAGCTAGCACAGATACGCAGTATTTT. Residues: CSARTASTDTQYF.

V is TRBV11-2 and J is TRBJ2-3; the D gene is possibly TRBD2 (7 bases). Trimming removed 4 bases at V and 5 bases at J, with 16 bases between. The CDR3 contains 15 residues. Germline V gene data show CDR1 as SGHAT and CDR2 as FQNNGV. The CDR3 coding sequence is TGTGCCAGCAGCTGGGGGCGGGAGCGGGGAGATACGCAGTATTTT. It is translated as CASSWGRERGDTQYF. Full variable domain (outside the CDR3, taken from reference TRBV11-2 and TRBJ2-3): EAGVAQSPRYKIIEKRQSVAFWCNPISGHATLYWYQQILGQGPKLLIQFQNNGVVDDSQLPKDRFSAERLKGVDSTLKIQPAKLEDSAVYLCASSWGRERGDTQYFGPGTRLTVL.

The V and J genes are TRBV4-1 and TRBJ2-1, with 9 positions matching TRBD1. The CDR3 is 16 residues long. V lost 4 bases, J lost 5 bases, and 9 bases stayed unmatched. Germline V gene data show CDR1 as MGHRA and CDR2 as YSYEKL. The CDR3 DNA is TGCGCCAGCAGCCTTCCCCGGGACAGGGAAAACAATGAGCAGTTCTTC. This encodes CASSLPRDRENNEQFF.

This chain uses TRBV7-9 with TRBJ2-6, with 8 positions matching TRBD1. This CDR3 is built from 18 residues. J lost 0 bases, V lost 5 bases, and 9 bases had no gene match. Germline CDR1 and CDR2: SEHNR and FQNEAQ (reference sequence). The CDR3 reads CASSRELGTGSGANVLTF. The CDR3 DNA is TGTGCCAGCAGCCGGGAACTCGGGACAGGCTCTGGGGCCAACGTCCTGACTTTC.

The chain carries TRBV6-5 and TRBJ1-2, with 9 nucleotides matching TRBD1. The V gene's germline CDR1 is MNHEY and CDR2 SVGAGI. Trimming took 7 bases from V and 8 from J; bases not matched to a gene: 11. The CDR3 contains 14 residues. In nucleotides, the CDR3 is TGTGCCAGCACCCAAGTACAGGGGGCGGCCGGCTACACCTTC. It yields the protein CASTQVQGAAGYTF.

This CDR3 reads CASSPRLAGRADTQYF. In DNA, the CDR3 is TGTGCCAGCAGCCCGCGACTAGCGGGACGGGCAGATACGCAGTATTTT. The chain links TRBV5-4 to TRBJ2-3; TRBD2 matches at 11 bases. CDR1 and CDR2 (germline): SGHNT, YYREEE (reference sequence). J lost 4 bases, V lost 4 bases, and 8 bases had no gene match. The length of the CDR3 is 16 residues.

This chain links TRBV29-1 with TRBJ1-1; TRBD1 aligns across 7 bases. The CDR3 is 13 residues long. V shed 5 bases and J 6 bases; nucleotides not matched to a gene: 9. Germline V lookup: CDR1 SQVTM, CDR2 ANQGSEA. The CDR3 nucleotides read TGCAGCGTTCTCCGGGACAGTAGGGCTGAAGCTTTCTTT. It yields the protein CSVLRDSRAEAFF.

This clone appeared once. The rearrangement links TRBV5-4 to TRBJ1-2, with 9 bases identical to TRBD1. With 6 bases clipped from V and 6 bases from J, the junction kept 9 bases outside the gene matches. This CDR3 is 14 amino acids long. The germline gives CDR1 SGHNT, CDR2 YYREEE (reference sequence). The CDR3 DNA reads as TGTGCCAGCAACGTACCGGGACAGGGACATGGCTACACCTTC. It yields the protein CASNVPGQGHGYTF.

This chain uses TRBV27 with TRBJ1-2; 12 bases agree with TRBD1. The CDR3 sequence is 16 residues long. From germline, CDR1 is MNHEY and CDR2 SMNVEV (reference sequence). Unmatched junction bases numbered 12, after V lost 5 bases and J lost 8 bases. CDR3 region: CASSLRPGQGADGYTF. CDR3 nucleotide sequence: TGTGCCAGCAGTCTACGACCGGGACAGGGGGCTGACGGCTACACCTTC.

The genes are TRBV13 and TRBJ1-2; 11 nucleotides align to TRBD1. CDR3 length: 15 residues. J lost 4 bases, V lost 5 bases, and 6 bases had no gene match. The germline V gene encodes CDR1 PRHDT and CDR2 FYEKMQ (reference sequence). Written as DNA, the CDR3 is TGTGCCAGCAGCCCGGGACAGGGGGGAGCCTATGGCTACACCTTC. Its translation: CASSPGQGGAYGYTF.